This paragraph reports one TCR beta chain. Its target is not known. CDR1 LNHNV and CDR2 YYDKDF come from the germline V gene (reference sequence). Trimming took 0 bases from V and 5 from J, leaving 16 bases between them. This CDR3 has 16 amino acids. This sample was taken from a study of cytomegalovirus exposure and HLA in healthy donors. General observations from the study: Through in vitro validation, a few CMV-associated chains were shown to be specific for CMV antigens. In the 95 to 150 validation repertoires, a later analysis found that first-cohort TCR clusters tended to co-occur. Researchers counted roughly 150 TCR beta chains as cytomegalovirus-associated. Most TCR sequences were seen very rarely across donors, but some public TCRs occurred in many.

This table comes from immunoSEQ multiplex PCR, and its TCRdb copy is limited to in-frame clones, with some not included. The sample lists about 360,000 clones, roughly 88% seen once, with approximately 0.8% in the top ten. The rearrangement joins TRBV15 to TRBJ2-5; tentative D call: TRBD1 (6 bases). This clonotype was obtained from a woman aged 18-29 years in good health and CMV-seronegative. Sequencing was carried out using PBMCs. CDR3 DNA: TGTGCCACCAGCAGAGATTCAGGGGCTGCATGGGAGACCCAGTACTTC. Its protein is CATSRDSGAAWETQYF. Full variable domain (rest looked up from reference TRBV15 and TRBJ2-5): DAMVIQNPRYQVTQFGKPVTLSCSQTLNHNVMYWYQQKSSQAPKLLFHYYDKDFNNEADTPDNFQSRRPNTSFCFLDIRSPGLGDTAMYLCATSRDSGAAWETQYFGPGTRLLVL.